This is a list of T cell receptor beta chains from one sample in a study of blood T cell repertoires in COVID-19. Generated by immunoSEQ multiplex PCR, the TCRdb table keeps only in-frame clones and is missing some. The sample consists of approximately 310,000 clones, 70% to 90% of them appearing once. Sequencing was carried out using PBMCs or T cells enriched from blood (not recorded which). The receptors were sampled from a man between 25 and 39 years old who had recovered from COVID-19. Each CDR3 is given with its conserved first and last residue. Fields, in order: J gene, clone size, V gene, D gene, CDR3 DNA, CDR3 protein. A D gene is named only where the DNA matches it firmly. Clone size, where shown, is once, few, many, or a class for clones that have expanded.

>TRBJ1-1|-|TRBV27|-
TGTGCCAGCAGTTTAGTTTGGTCTAAGAACACTGAAGCTTTCTTT
CASSLVWSKNTEAFF
>TRBJ2-7|-|TRBV3-1/TRBV3-2|TRBD2
TGTGCAGCGGGCGCGGGGGGAACCTACGAGCAGTACTTC
CAAGAGGTYEQYF
>TRBJ2-5|once|TRBV30|-
TGTGCCTGGACCAGGAGGTACCAAGAGACCCAGTACTTC
CAWTRRYQETQYF
>TRBJ1-1|-|TRBV7-9|-
TGTGCCAGCAGTCCGGAGGGGCTGGGGACTGAAGCTTTCTTT
CASSPEGLGTEAFF
>TRBJ1-3|-|TRBV7-4|TRBD1
TGTGCCAGCAGCTTATTTATGTATGACAGGGACCTCCTCTGCACTGGAAACACCATATATTTT
CASSLFMYDRDLLCTGNTIYF
>TRBJ2-1|once|TRBV5-1|-
TGCGCCAGCAGCCTCGGGTCCTACAATGAGCAGTTCTTC
CASSLGSYNEQFF
>TRBJ2-3|-|TRBV10-1|TRBD2
TGCGCCAGCAGCGACGGGGGGGCAACAGATACGCAGTATTTT
CASSDGGATDTQYF
>TRBJ1-2|-|TRBV19|-
TGTGCCACTCAGGGTGCCGCTAACTATGGCTACACCTTC
CATQGAANYGYTF
>TRBJ1-5|-|TRBV7-2|TRBD1
TGTGCCAGCAGCTTAGGACAGGGAAGCTATAGCAATCAGCCCCAGCATTTT
CASSLGQGSYSNQPQHF
>TRBJ1-4|-|TRBV2|-
TGTGCCAGCAGTGAAGATACAGGTCTCCCTGGAAAACTGTTTTTT
CASSEDTGLPGKLFF
>TRBJ1-2|-|TRBV18|-
TGTGCCAGCTCAGGAAAATTGTTGACAGATCCTAACTATGGCTACACCTTC
CASSGKLLTDPNYGYTF
>TRBJ2-6|-|TRBV5-1|-
TGCGCCAGCAGCTTTAACCTAGCCCCGACACAGGGAACTGGGGCCAACGTCCTGACTTTC
CASSFNLAPTQGTGANVLTF
>TRBJ2-1|-|TRBV7-3|TRBD2
TGTGCCAGCAGCTGGGGACTAGCTGATGAGCAGTTCTTC
CASSWGLADEQFF
>TRBJ1-6|-|TRBV6-5|-
TGTGCCAGCAGTCGCAGGATCAATTCACCCCTCCACTTT
CASSRRINSPLHF
>TRBJ2-5|-|TRBV5-1|-
TGCGCCAGCAGCCTCATCGGCGGGATCCAAGAGACCCAGTACTTC
CASSLIGGIQETQYF
>TRBJ2-3|-|TRBV7-3|-
TGTGCCAGCAGCTTAATGCCGGGACAAAACACAGATACGCAGTATTTT
CASSLMPGQNTDTQYF
>TRBJ1-5|-|TRBV5-1|-
TGCGCCAGCAGCTTGGACACCGGAAGCGAGCCCCAGCATTTT
CASSLDTGSEPQHF
>TRBJ1-5|-|TRBV5-1|TRBD1
TGCGCCAGCAGCTCGGGACAGAATCAGCCCCAGCATTTT
CASSSGQNQPQHF
>TRBJ2-3|once|TRBV9|TRBD1
TGTGCCAGCAGTGCTGCTCTCACGGGGCACAGGGGAGATACGCAGTATTTT
CASSAALTGHRGDTQYF
>TRBJ1-1|-|TRBV15|-
TGTGCCACCAGCAGAGAGGGCAGCACTGAAGCTTTCTTT
CATSREGSTEAFF
>TRBJ1-1|once|TRBV27|TRBD1
TGTGCCAGCAGTCCTCACAGGGGGCCGAACACTGAAGCTTTCTTT
CASSPHRGPNTEAFF
>TRBJ1-1|-|TRBV19|-
TGTGCCAGTAGCGCCCCAGGCAACACTGAAGCTTTCTTT
CASSAPGNTEAFF
>TRBJ1-2|-|TRBV6-5|-
TGTGCCAGCAGTTACTCGTCTTTGGGGGGAAACTATGGCTACACCTTC
CASSYSSLGGNYGYTF
>TRBJ2-1|-|TRBV5-6|-
TGTGCCAGCACGGGACTGGATTTCAATGAGCAGTTCTTC
CASTGLDFNEQFF
>TRBJ1-2|-|TRBV6-1|-
TGTGCCAGCAGTGATGCGGGTTATGGCTACACCTTC
CASSDAGYGYTF
>TRBJ2-2|-|TRBV29-1|TRBD1
TGCAGCGTTGACAGGGGGCATACCGGGGAGCTGTTTTTT
CSVDRGHTGELFF
>TRBJ1-3|-|TRBV5-8|-
TGTGCCAGCAGCAGGACAGTGAACACCATATATTTT
CASSRTVNTIYF
>TRBJ2-1|-|TRBV9|-
TGTGCCAGCAGCGTCGGACTGCCCTCCTACAATGAGCAGTTCTTC
CASSVGLPSYNEQFF
>TRBJ1-1|-|TRBV6-5|-
TGTGCCAGCAGTTTGAGTCGGAACACTGAAGCTTTCTTT
CASSLSRNTEAFF
>TRBJ2-2|-|TRBV10-3|-
TGTGCCACCGTCTCGTCCAGTACCGGGGAGCTGTTTTTT
CATVSSSTGELFF
>TRBJ1-2|-|TRBV5-1|TRBD1
TGCGCCAGCAGCACCGAACCAACAGGGGCCGGGGGCTACACCTTC
CASSTEPTGAGGYTF
>TRBJ1-1|-|TRBV14|TRBD1
TGTGCCAGCAGCCCGTGGACAGGGTGGGACACTGAAGCTTTCTTT
CASSPWTGWDTEAFF
>TRBJ1-5|few|TRBV11-2|TRBD1
TGTGCCAGCAGCTTAGGGGGTAGGGGGCGCAGGACTCCCCAGCATTTT
CASSLGGRGRRTPQHF
>TRBJ1-3|-|TRBV5-8|-
TGTGCCAGCAGCCCTTTAGGGGTCACCATATATTTT
CASSPLGVTIYF
>TRBJ1-2|-|TRBV3-1/TRBV3-2|-
TGTGCCAGCAGCCAAGACGCGACGGGGGGCTTTACCTATGGCTACACCTTC
CASSQDATGGFTYGYTF
>TRBJ1-1|-|TRBV4-1|-
TGCGCCAGCAGCCAAGATGGAGGGCTCGGAGCTTTCTTT
CASSQDGGLGAFF
>TRBJ1-2|-|TRBV25-1|-
TGTGCCAGCAGTGAATCTTGGGGCAGAGTGGGTGGCTACACCTTC
CASSESWGRVGGYTF
>TRBJ1-2|-|TRBV11-2|-
TGTGCCAGCAGCTTAGAGGGCTCCTATGGCTACACCTTC
CASSLEGSYGYTF
>TRBJ1-1|-|TRBV30|TRBD1
TGTGCCTGGAGTGTACAGACAGGGGGCATGAACACTGAAGCTTTCTTT
CAWSVQTGGMNTEAFF
>TRBJ1-1|-|TRBV6-1|TRBD1
TGTGCCAGCAGACCGAAGACAGGGATGAACACTGAAGCTTTCTTT
CASRPKTGMNTEAFF
>TRBJ2-7|few|TRBV5-1|-
TGCGCCAGCAGCTTGACCGTCGGGACATCGGAAGCCTACGAGCAGTACTTC
CASSLTVGTSEAYEQYF
>TRBJ2-3|once|TRBV18|-
TGTGCCAGCTCACCAGTCCGGACAGATACGCAGTATTTT
CASSPVRTDTQYF
>TRBJ1-1|few|TRBV10-3|TRBD1
TGTGCCATCAGTGTTAGTGGGACAGGGAACACTGAAGCTTTCTTT
CAISVSGTGNTEAFF
>TRBJ2-3|few|TRBV30|TRBD2
TGTGCCTGGAGGCATGGACTAGCGGGGAGCACAGATACGCAGTATTTT
CAWRHGLAGSTDTQYF
>TRBJ2-7|-|TRBV7-2|TRBD1
TGTGCCAGCAGCTTAGTACCAGGGGGTTACGAGCAGTACTTC
CASSLVPGGYEQYF
>TRBJ1-1|-|TRBV2|-
TGTGCCAGCAGACGGTCAGACGGGGGGAACACTGAAGCTTTCTTT
CASRRSDGGNTEAFF
>TRBJ1-1|-|TRBV30|TRBD1
TGTGCCTGGAGTCTGACAGGGGTGGGGAACACTGAAGCTTTCTTT
CAWSLTGVGNTEAFF
>TRBJ1-5|-|TRBV19|TRBD1
TGTGCCAGTAGTATGGGTATTCGGACAGGGGGCTGGGGCAATCAGCCCCAGCATTTT
CASSMGIRTGGWGNQPQHF
>TRBJ1-5|-|TRBV6-6|-
TGTGCCAGCAGCTCATTGGGCGGCAATCAGCCCCAGCATTTT
CASSSLGGNQPQHF
>TRBJ1-5|-|TRBV9|-
TGTGCCAGCAGCGTGGCACCTAATCAGCCCCAGCATTTT
CASSVAPNQPQHF
>TRBJ2-5|-|TRBV4-2|-
TGTGCCAGCAGCCAGGGTTGGGGGGGCGCCGTTCAAGAGACCCAGTACTTC
CASSQGWGGAVQETQYF